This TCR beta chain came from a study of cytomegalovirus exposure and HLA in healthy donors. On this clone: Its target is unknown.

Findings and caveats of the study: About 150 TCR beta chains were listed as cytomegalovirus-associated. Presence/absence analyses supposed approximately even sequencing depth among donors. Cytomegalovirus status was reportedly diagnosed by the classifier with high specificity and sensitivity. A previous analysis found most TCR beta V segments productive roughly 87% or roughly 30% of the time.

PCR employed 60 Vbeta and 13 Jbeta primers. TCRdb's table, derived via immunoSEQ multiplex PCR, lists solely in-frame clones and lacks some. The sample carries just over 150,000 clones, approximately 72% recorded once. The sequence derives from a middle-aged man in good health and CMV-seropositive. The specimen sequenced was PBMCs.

The DNA for the CDR3 is TGTGCCAGCTCTCCGACTAGCGGGGGGTCCACAGATACGCAGTATTTT. Protein: CASSPTSGGSTDTQYF. The rearrangement joins TRBV18 to TRBJ2-3; 13 bases line up with TRBD2. Germline values: CDR1 KGHSH, CDR2 LQKENI. The CDR3 is 16 amino acids. The junction had 5 bases not matched to a gene; V was cut back by 6 bases and J by 2 bases.